This TCR beta chain is drawn from a study of beta chain features in type 1 diabetes (dated by TCRdb to 2016 to 2018). Looking at the study overall: Mean age, gender distribution, total cell number and subset yield did not differ between patients and healthy donors. Across all samples, 107,917,701 sorted cells were examined, and cell number per subset correlated strongly with RNA yield. Regulatory and stem cell-like memory subsets were isolated from only 8 patients and about eight healthy donors, whereas naive and central memory subsets came from all 30 or so donors. The study compared TCRB repertoires of sorted circulating CD4+ T cell subsets between recently diagnosed type 1 diabetes patients and matched healthy donors. The full study reports these points: Naive, central memory and regulatory TCRB repertoires appeared to be more similar among patients than among healthy donors. Fewer insertions and more nucleotide deletions at VDJ recombination sites were observed in patients with type 1 diabetes, implying thymic rearrangement abnormalities. Type 1 diabetes patients showed a moderate but significant shortening of TCRB CDR3 length in all four CD4+ subsets. PCR may preferentially amplify shorter templates, but because patient and control samples were amplified and corrected together, any resulting skew would affect both groups equally. Because small numbers of individuals were included in the HLA sub-analyses, any influence of HLA type on TCRB rearrangement was left unresolved. Sequencing cDNA rather than genomic DNA could over-represent highly expressing activated cells, although activation and CD3 levels did not differ between groups.

Each donor gave one peripheral blood draw, averaging roughly 100 mL, which was collected into heparinised tubes. Naive, central memory, regulatory and stem cell-like memory CD4+ T cells were sorted on a BD FACSAria II using a panel including CD45RO, CCR7, CD25, CD127, CD95 and CD27. All sorted populations exceeded 95% purity. Right away, PBMCs were isolated by Lymphoprep density gradient centrifugation and were stained directly, with no culture step. So that batch effects would be minimized, each experiment stained and sorted samples in pairs, pairing one healthy donor with one patient. This clone showed up many times. What this receptor recognizes is not known. Base qualities are not provided; no much larger clone lies one nucleotide away. All of the isolated RNA was reverse transcribed with the High Capacity cDNA Reverse Transcription Kit, so expressed TCRB transcripts were sequenced. For stem cell-like memory T cell samples, survey-depth immunoSEQ sequencing was used, averaging about 1 million total reads per sample. Sorted cells were lysed in RLT buffer, and RNA was extracted using DNase-treated RNeasy Micro or Mini kits according to cell number. Each cell subset was processed separately to prevent cross-contamination, with patient and healthy donor samples processed together. TCRB sequences were amplified from cDNA with the immunoSEQ multiplex PCR, producing 87-bp fragments spanning the CDR3 region. Sequencing of the amplicons was performed on the Illumina HiSeq platform. The authors' analysis ran thus. PCR bias was corrected computationally using synthetic template baselines, and reads within Hamming distance 2 were collapsed, with unmergeable singletons discarded. Reads were aligned against IMGT so that V, D and J genes, CDR3 length and insertions or deletions at six rearrangement sites could be assigned. Within each subset, clonotype counts were normalized to sorted cell number, and only after that were true diversity and Gini coefficients computed with the tcR R package. The overlap coefficient, calculated on TCRB nucleotide sequences, was used to quantify repertoire sharing. In its TCRdb copy, this immuneACCESS table keeps in-frame sequences only and misses some clones. Where compared with another copy, unresolved V genes explain less than half of these, and the others have no known cause. V and J calls and clone size follow that table, whereas D and trimming were derived from the DNA. Within this sample are tens of thousands of clones, with under 35% of them counted one time only. Of the sample, 0.4% to 0.55% falls within the top ten clones.

The CDR3 contains 13 residues, cysteine and phenylalanine counted. Of all the DNA, just the CDR3 is kept, 39 bases in frame from base 1. V loses 4 bases at its end and J loses 3 bases; junction bases beyond the gene matches: 1. In the germline V gene, CDR1 corresponds to SGHDN and CDR2 to FVKESK. The sequence came from a woman younger than 35 in good health. The sequenced sample was stem cell memory CD4+ T cells from blood. The label giving this sample's cell subset or site can be read as: stem cell-like memory CD4+ T cells. The rearrangement combines TRBV14 with TRBJ2-7; 9 middle bases align to TRBD2. The CDR3 here reads CASSRSGGYEQYF. The nucleotide sequence is given as TGTGCCAGCAGCCGTAGCGGGGGCTACGAGCAGTACTTC.